This T cell receptor beta chain was captured in a study of blood T cells in healthy people across ages. A remark on this clonotype: Its specificity is not known.

Researchers collected approximately 9.9 milliliters of peripheral blood from every single donor. A second PCR, run for roughly 7 to 11 cycles, used a sample-barcoded 5' primer plus a J-beta primer mix. Each cDNA was tagged by a template-switch adaptor containing 12 random nucleotides. There were at least 2.5 million CDR3-containing paired-end reads obtained from each sample. One entry per CDR3 protein results from TCRdb running MiXCR on the 5' RACE reads. The table has roughly 930,000 distinct CDR3 sequences, about 44% seen once. This CDR3 comprises 14 residues. Losses at the gene ends were 6 bases for V and 7 bases for J; bases not matched to a gene: 7. Germline V CDR1 and CDR2: MDHEN, SYDVKM. Study-level findings and limits: Changes in expanded clonotypes were possibly confounded, as the CMV status of donors was unknown.

The sequence came from a man aged 25 to 40 in good health. The sequenced sample was blood. The chain employs TRBV28 and TRBJ2-1, with 9 bases lining up with TRBD1. CDR3 sequence reads: CASSPGTGSNEQFF. The CDR3 DNA is TGTGCCAGCAGCCCCGGGACAGGGAGTAATGAGCAGTTCTTC.